The next 24 T cell receptor beta chains were all read from a single sample in a study of blood T cells in healthy people across ages. Combining a sample-barcoded 5' primer with a J-beta primer mix, a second PCR ran for about 7 to 11 cycles. MiXCR was run by TCRdb on the 5' RACE reads, yielding one entry per CDR3 protein. The sample records 650,000 to 800,000 distinct CDR3 sequences, under 45% being singletons. The sample consisted of blood. The receptors were gathered from a man aged 55 to 69 in good health.

This clonotype has at least ten counts. The chain joins TRBV5-1 to TRBJ2-1, with D unresolved. The V end lost 4 bases, the J end lost 5 bases, and 10 bases lay between the germline ends. Germline V gene sequence: CDR1 SGHRS, CDR2 YFSETQ. The CDR3 has 13 amino acids. CDR3 in DNA: TGCGCCAGCAGCATACTGAACGACAATGAGCAGTTCTTC. This gives the protein CASSILNDNEQFF.

The gene calls are TRBV6-2 or TRBV6-3 and TRBJ2-7; D remains unclear. The germline CDR1 and CDR2 sequences are MNHEY and SVGEGT. This CDR3 has 16 amino acids. V lost 2 bases, J lost 0 bases, and 14 bases lay in between. The CDR3 spells CASSYSGLFSSYEQYF. CDR3 in DNA: TGTGCCAGCAGTTACAGTGGGCTATTTAGCTCCTACGAGCAGTACTTC.

V usage is TRBV6-1 and J usage is TRBJ2-3, with 12 bases that match TRBD2. This CDR3 spans 17 amino acids. Per germline, CDR1 MNHNS and CDR2 SASEGT. The junction had 4 bases not matched to a gene; V was cut back by 2 bases and J by 1 base. In DNA form, the CDR3 reads TGTGCCAGCAGTGAACTAGCGGGGGGGCCTCGCACAGATACGCAGTATTTT. Translating it yields CASSELAGGPRTDTQYF.

V is TRBV6-4 and J is TRBJ2-1, with D maybe TRBD2 (6 bases). Germline V lookup: CDR1 MRHNA, CDR2 SNTAGT. The CDR3 loop spans 16 amino acids. Trimming removed 8 bases at V and 2 bases at J, with 19 bases between. The DNA for the CDR3 is TGTGCCAGCCGCCCGAGCGGCGGGGTCCCCTACAATGAGCAGTTCTTC. Its translation: CASRPSGGVPYNEQFF.

This clonotype was recorded only once. V is TRBV9 and J is TRBJ2-7; the D gene could be TRBD1 or TRBD2 (5 bases each). The CDR3 is 17 residues long. The germline V gene encodes CDR1 SGDLS and CDR2 YYNGEE. V was pared by 4 bases and J by 0 bases, with 20 bases between. This CDR3 reads CASSLSVRGRSSYEQYF. CDR3 DNA: TGTGCCAGCAGCCTATCGGTCCGGGGCCGGAGCTCCTACGAGCAGTACTTC. The whole variable domain, filled in from reference TRBV9 and TRBJ2-7, reads DSGVTQTPKHLITATGQRVTLRCSPRSGDLSVYWYQQSLDQGLQFLIQYYNGEERAKGNILERFSAQQFPDLHSELNLSSLELGDSALYFCASSLSVRGRSSYEQYFGPGTRLTVT.

J is TRBJ2-7 and V is TRBV6-2 or TRBV6-3; TRBD2 matches 8 bases. J gave up 6 bases and V 5 bases, and 9 bases lay outside the gene matches. The germline gives CDR1 MNHEY, CDR2 SVGEGT. The CDR3 has 14 amino acids. Here the CDR3 DNA reads TGTGCCAGCAGTCGCGGGGGGCTGAAGCGCGAGCAGTACTTC. This gives the protein CASSRGGLKREQYF.

For this clonotype: One end of the junction does not line up with germline, which may come from a read error. The chain couples TRBV6-2 or TRBV6-3 to TRBJ2-2, with D perhaps matching TRBD2 (6 bases). This CDR3 has 15 residues. Germline V lookup: CDR1 MNHEY, CDR2 SVGEGT. CDR3 region: CASTPMTSGSGELFF. The DNA of the CDR3 is TGTGCCAGCACCCCCATGACTAGTGGGTCCGGGGAGCTCTTTTTT.

The V and J genes are TRBV10-3 and TRBJ2-5, with D hard to call. V was shortened by 4 bases and J by 5 bases, with 11 bases between the two germline ends. The CDR3 contains 13 residues. Germline CDR1 reads ENHRY; CDR2 reads SYGVKD. The CDR3 loop reads CAISGYRRETQYF. CDR3 in DNA: TGTGCCATCAGTGGGTACAGACGGGAGACCCAGTACTTC.

In the case of this clonotype: Sequence at one end of the junction differs from germline and may be a read error. This chain uses TRBV4-3 with TRBJ1-5; possible D gene TRBD1, 5 bases. Germline V gene lookup returns CDR1 LGHNA and CDR2 YSLEER. The CDR3 runs 15 residues. CDR3 DNA sequence: TGCGCCAACAGCCAAGATTCTTTCGGGGGTCAGCCCCAGCATTTT. Amino acids: CANSQDSFGGQPQHF.

This clonotype was seen a handful of times. The rearrangement uses TRBV7-3 and TRBJ2-3, with 11 nucleotides matching TRBD2. The CDR3 length is 16 residues. Germline assignment: CDR1 SGHTA and CDR2 FQGTGA. Trimming cost V 5 bases and J 4 bases; bases outside gene matches: 8. The CDR3, as DNA: TGTGCCAGCAGCAAACAGCCTAGCGGGGGGCCAGATACGCAGTATTTT. As protein: CASSKQPSGGPDTQYF.

The V gene is TRBV7-2, the J gene TRBJ2-2; 10 nucleotides align to TRBD2. The CDR3 is 16 residues long. With 3 bases clipped from V and 4 bases from J, the junction kept 5 bases outside the gene matches. Germline V gene data show CDR1 as SGHTA and CDR2 as FQGNSA. The chain's CDR3 is CASSLKRGGRTGELFF. DNA of the CDR3: TGTGCCAGCAGCTTGAAGCGGGGGGGGCGCACCGGGGAGCTGTTTTTT.

Ten or more counts support this clonotype. The chain has TRBV29-1 and TRBJ2-1; 9 nucleotides match TRBD2. This CDR3 has 15 residues. Germline V gives CDR1 SQVTM, CDR2 ANQGSEA. The J segment lost 5 bases and the V segment lost 3 bases, leaving 8 bases of the junction unmatched. The CDR3 region has the DNA TGCAGCGTTGATCCTATAGCGGGGGACGACAATGAGCAGTTCTTC. Translating it yields CSVDPIAGDDNEQFF.

The chain joins TRBV20-1 to TRBJ1-4; 8 bases fit TRBD1. The germline V gene has CDR1 DFQATT and CDR2 SNEGSKA (reference sequence). Germline trimming cut 6 bases from V and 0 bases from J; bases unmatched to any gene: 9. The CDR3 covers 16 residues. Here the CDR3 reads CSATGGTDATNEKLFF. For the CDR3, the DNA is TGCAGTGCCACAGGGGGGACGGACGCAACTAATGAAAAACTGTTTTTT.

V is TRBV27 and J is TRBJ1-2, with D perhaps matching TRBD1 (5 bases). Trimming removed 1 base at V and 1 base at J, with 10 bases between. The CDR3 is 15 amino acids. Germline lookup yields CDR1 MNHEY and CDR2 SMNVEV (reference sequence). The CDR3 bases are TGTGCCAGCAGTTTATTCCCAGGGATTAACTATGGCTACACCTTC. Encoded protein: CASSLFPGINYGYTF.

Many counts were recorded for this clonotype. V gene TRBV3-1 combines with J gene TRBJ1-6, with no clear D. Deletions cut 3 bases from V and 0 bases from J, with 9 bases between. Germline V gene sequence: CDR1 LGHDT, CDR2 YNNKEL (reference sequence). CDR3 length: 16 residues. This chain's CDR3 is CASSHRASSYNSPLHF. CDR3 DNA: TGTGCCAGCAGCCACCGAGCGAGCTCCTATAATTCACCCCTCCACTTT.

This chain joins TRBV6-6 and TRBJ2-2, with 8 bases lining up with TRBD2. This CDR3 is built from 14 residues. Germline V CDR1 and CDR2: MNHNY, SVGAGI (reference sequence). The ends lost 6 bases at V and 6 bases at J; junction bases unmatched: 6. CDR3 bases: TGTGCCAGCAGCGTAGCGGGGTGGTCCGGGGAGCTGTTTTTT. Its protein product is CASSVAGWSGELFF.

The chain's CDR3 is CASKTGSGNYEQYF. For the CDR3, the DNA is TGTGCCAGCAAAACAGGGTCCGGGAACTACGAGCAGTACTTC. The chain uses TRBV6-6 and TRBJ2-7; the D gene is possibly TRBD1 (6 bases). The germline CDR1 and CDR2 sequences are MNHNY and SVGAGI (reference sequence). Trimming pared 7 bases from V and 3 bases from J, leaving 16 bases between. This CDR3 is 14 amino acids long.

J is TRBJ1-6 and V is TRBV5-5, with D possibly being TRBD1 (6 bases). The CDR3 has 16 residues. CDR1 and CDR2 from the germline V gene are SGHKS and YYEKEE (reference sequence). V lost 4 bases to trimming and J lost 12 bases, with 23 bases between them. CDR3 bases: TGTGCCAGCAGCCCGGGGGCAAATGGGATAGATGGACCCCTCCACTTT. As protein: CASSPGANGIDGPLHF.

The rearrangement joins TRBV5-5 to TRBJ1-4, with D tentatively TRBD1 (5 bases). V lost 4 bases, J lost 7 bases, and 20 bases lay in between. This CDR3 contains 16 residues. Per germline, CDR1 SGHKS and CDR2 YYEKEE (reference sequence). The CDR3 loop is CASSGRATGGGEKLFF. DNA for the CDR3: TGTGCCAGCAGCGGGCGAGCGACGGGGGGGGGTGAAAAACTGTTTTTT.

The V and J genes are TRBV7-6 and TRBJ2-5; D unresolved. The better agreement between TRBJ2-7 and the DNA end casts doubt on the J call. The CDR3 has 18 amino acids. Germline lookup yields CDR1 SGHVS and CDR2 FNYEAQ. CDR3: CASSLAPPANAGTHEQYF. The DNA for the CDR3 is TGTGCCAGCAGCTTAGCCCCACCCGCGAACGCTGGAACCCACGAGCAGTACTTC.

The J gene is TRBJ1-2, the V gene TRBV27; D not resolved. Germline V gives CDR1 MNHEY, CDR2 SMNVEV (reference sequence). CDR3 length: 14 residues. Trimming left V 6 bases short and J 2 bases short, with 13 bases between. This CDR3 reads CASRAPGRNYGYTF. CDR3 bases: TGTGCCAGCAGAGCCCCCGGACGGAACTATGGCTACACCTTC.

This clonotype turned up a few times. The J gene is TRBJ2-5, the V gene TRBV12-3 or TRBV12-4; D is uncertain. The CDR3 loop spans 15 amino acids. V gave up 2 bases and J gave up 11 bases, with 21 bases separating them. This CDR3 reads CASSLTRGSYNEQYF. CDR3 coding DNA: TGTGCCAGCAGTTTAACGAGAGGTTCGTACAATGAGCAGTACTTC.

The V call is TRBV29-1, the J call TRBJ2-7; 9 nucleotides match TRBD1. Per germline, CDR1 SQVTM and CDR2 ANQGSEA. This CDR3 has 14 amino acids. The J segment lost 3 bases and the V segment lost 4 bases, leaving 7 bases of the junction unmatched. This CDR3 is CSVGEGQGVYEQYF. The CDR3 nucleotides are TGCAGCGTTGGGGAGGGACAGGGTGTCTACGAGCAGTACTTC.

V usage is TRBV5-1 and J usage is TRBJ1-4, with TRBD1 matching over 7 bases. Losses at the gene ends were 2 bases for V and 0 bases for J; bases not matched to a gene: 13. Germline V lookup: CDR1 SGHRS, CDR2 YFSETQ. The CDR3 length is 19 residues. The CDR3 sequence is CASSFRLTGRSATNEKLFF. CDR3 DNA sequence: TGCGCCAGCAGCTTTAGGTTGACAGGGCGAAGTGCAACTAATGAAAAACTGTTTTTT.